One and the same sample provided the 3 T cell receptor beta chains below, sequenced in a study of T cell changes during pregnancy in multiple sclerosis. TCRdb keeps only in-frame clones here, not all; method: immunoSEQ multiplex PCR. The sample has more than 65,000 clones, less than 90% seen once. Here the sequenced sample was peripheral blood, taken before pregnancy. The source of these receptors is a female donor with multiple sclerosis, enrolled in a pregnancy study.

The CDR3 coding sequence is TGCGCCAGCAGCCCAGATCGGGACAGCACGCAGTATTTT. Amino acid sequence: CASSPDRDSTQYF. The J gene is TRBJ2-3, the V gene TRBV4-1, with 7 nucleotides matching TRBD1. CDR1 and CDR2 (germline): MGHRA, YSYEKL. V shed 4 bases and J 9 bases; nucleotides not matched to a gene: 7. The length of the CDR3 is 13 residues.

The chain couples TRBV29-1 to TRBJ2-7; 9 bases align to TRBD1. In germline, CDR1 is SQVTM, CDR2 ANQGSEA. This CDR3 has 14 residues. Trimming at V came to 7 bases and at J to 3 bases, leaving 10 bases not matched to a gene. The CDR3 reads CSATTGTGRYEQYF. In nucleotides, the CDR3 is TGCAGCGCCACGACCGGGACAGGGCGCTACGAGCAGTACTTC.

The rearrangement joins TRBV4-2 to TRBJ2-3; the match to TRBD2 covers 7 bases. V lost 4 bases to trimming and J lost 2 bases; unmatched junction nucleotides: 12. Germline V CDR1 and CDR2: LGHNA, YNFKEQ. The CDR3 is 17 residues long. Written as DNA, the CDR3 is TGTGCCAGCAGCCCCACCTCCAGCGGGGACGTCACAGATACGCAGTATTTT. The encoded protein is CASSPTSSGDVTDTQYF.